The present entry profiles one T cell receptor beta chain with its context. This clonotype was seen repeatedly, ten times or more. What this receptor recognizes is not known. No much larger clone is present one base from it, and per-base qualities are unavailable. This record comes from a study of neurological immune-mediated disorders (dated 2019 in TCRdb). Regarding the complete study: Using UMI-based sequencing, the study compared peripheral blood TCR-beta repertoires from patients with HTLV-I-associated myelopathy (HAM/TSP), patients with multiple sclerosis, and healthy controls. The approximately 100 TCR-beta libraries included longitudinal samples, technical triplicates and paired sorted CD4+ and CD8+ T-cell subsets alongside PBMC samples. Longitudinal HAM/TSP donors and healthy donors each had 3 time-points at intervals of roughly 3-40 months. The cohort was made up of approximately 71 subjects, consisting of 15 or so HAM/TSP patients, approximately 35 multiple sclerosis patients and roughly 20 healthy controls. What the work shows at the level of the full study, not this receptor alone: Expanded clones from different subjects shared no identical CDR3 amino acid sequences, which suggests that TCR-beta repertoires were private in all groups. TCR clonal expansion was greatest in HAM/TSP patients and smallest in MS patients, who ranked below even healthy controls.

cDNA synthesis used template-switch 5'RACE with a primer carrying a 10-nucleotide random unique molecular identifier tagging each TCR transcript. Each sequencing run produced over 170 million TCR-beta sequences covering 15-18 subjects. The RNeasy kit was used to extract total RNA. Using the KAPA Real-time Library Amplification kit, TCR-beta VDJ regions were amplified with primers for the TCR constant region and the 5'RACE anchor. Sample indexes and Illumina adaptors were added in a first PCR, and a second PCR then increased library yield. After Ampure bead purification, the roughly 650 bp TCR product was size-selected on a 2% E-gel SizeSelection system. Before pooling, library quality was assessed on a Bioanalyzer, concentration was determined with Qubit, and library quantification was performed with the Kapa Library Quantification kit. Libraries were sequenced paired-end 2 x 150 bp on an Illumina HiSeq 2500. To increase sequence diversity, roughly 24-31% phiX was spiked into each library pool. As for the authors' bioinformatics: Quality-filtered reads were processed with the UMI-based MiGEC pipeline, which removed over 85% of raw TCR sequences during error correction. IMGT germline references were used for alignment of VDJ genes, and clonotypes were defined by a unique CDR3 amino acid sequence together with V-J genes. VDJtools evaluated clonal expansion, Shannon diversity and CDR3 relatedness (CalcPairwiseDistances, ClusterSamples); CLCbio workbench built phylogenetic trees. A clone was classed as expanded if it had 8 or more unique UMIs, a cutoff based on coefficient-of-variation modelling across technical triplicates. TCRdb reprocessed the public reads (quality trimming at Q25 with fastp, clone calling with MiXCR) and kept in-frame beta chains. Each entry is one CDR3 protein sequence, shown with its most common DNA and genes. The V and J calls come from TCRdb's annotation, not from the publication. The sample has 55,000 to 75,000 distinct CDR3 sequences on record, approximately 14% of them singletons. In total, the top ten clones hold 4.6% of the sample.

The time point tag for this specimen amounts to: longitudinal time-point 1 (baseline). Unsorted PBMC libraries were generated from 2 million PBMCs stored in RNAlater at -80 °C until RNA extraction. Peripheral blood underwent Ficoll-Hypaque density gradient centrifugation to isolate PBMCs, which were then cryopreserved in liquid nitrogen. The V and J ends are trimmed by 0 bases and 1 base, leaving 7 bases between them. The germline V gene supplies CDR1 SGHRS and CDR2 YFSETQ. The CDR3, from cysteine to phenylalanine, totals 14 residues. The retained sequence is limited to the CDR3, 42 bases, with the frame set at the first base.

The receptor was derived from a female donor with HTLV-1-associated myelopathy (HAM/TSP). The source material was PBMCs. This chain is built from TRBV5-1 and TRBJ2-5; the D gene cannot be named for sure. CDR3 sequence: CASSLVRAQETQYF. The DNA sequence is TGCGCCAGCAGCTTGGTTAGGGCCCAAGAGACCCAGTACTTC.